This passage covers 5 T cell receptor beta chains from one sample sequenced in a study of response to subunit inactivated influenza vaccine. One entry per CDR3 protein, called by TCRdb with MiXCR from the RT-PCR reads. The sample contains some 500,000 distinct CDR3 sequences, roughly 13% of which appear only once. The specimen was PBMCs from blood, collected around seven weeks after vaccination. The receptors were gathered from a man aged 50 to 59 who received an inactivated influenza vaccine.

The rearrangement joins TRBV5-1 to TRBJ2-1; D might be TRBD1 (5 bases). This CDR3 is built from 16 residues. Per germline, CDR1 SGHRS and CDR2 YFSETQ. V lost 0 bases, J lost 2 bases, and 12 bases lay in between. CDR3 coding DNA: TGCGCCAGCAGCTTGGACGGCACAGGAGCCTACAATGAGCAGTTCTTC. Translating gives CASSLDGTGAYNEQFF.

This clonotype has more than one count but fewer than ten. DNA of the CDR3: TGCGCCAGCAGCTTGGAAGGGGTCCAGACCCAGTACTTC. Amino acid sequence: CASSLEGVQTQYF. This chain links TRBV5-1 with TRBJ2-5, with D maybe TRBD1 (5 bases). This CDR3 is 13 amino acids long. The V and J ends lost 0 bases and 6 bases respectively, with 9 bases between them. CDR1 and CDR2 (germline): SGHRS, YFSETQ.

This chain uses TRBV24-1 with TRBJ1-5; D is unresolved. Between the trimmed V and J ends, which lost 7 bases and 0 bases, there was a span of 6 bases. CDR3 length: 13 residues. Germline V gives CDR1 KGHDR, CDR2 SFDVKD. The CDR3 sequence: CATSRGSNQPQHF. The CDR3 nucleotides are TGTGCCACCAGCCGGGGTAGCAATCAGCCCCAGCATTTT.

The chain employs TRBV28 and TRBJ2-1; the D is unclear. The J call could be wrong; TRBJ2-7 is a better fit for the DNA end. Germline CDR1 and CDR2: MDHEN and SYDVKM. CDR3 length: 14 residues. As DNA, the CDR3 is TGTGCCAGCAGTTTAGGGTTTATCAGCAATGAGCAGTACTTC. The encoded protein is CASSLGFISNEQYF.

V gene TRBV20-1 combines with J gene TRBJ2-3; no definite D call. Germline V gives CDR1 DFQATT, CDR2 SNEGSKA (reference sequence). The CDR3 has 14 residues. V was cut by 3 bases and J by 2 bases, with 12 bases left in between. The CDR3 nucleotides are TGCAGTGCTAGTGAACTCCTCCTCACAGATACGCAGTATTTT. Translating gives CSASELLLTDTQYF.